Shown below are 6 T cell receptor beta chains from a single sample sequenced in a study of shared T cell receptors in the human thymus. Sequencing used immunoSEQ multiplex PCR; TCRdb keeps in-frame clones, though not all of them. The sample lists hundreds of thousands of clones; about 89% were seen once. Separately, the same data were catalogued under a study of human thymus T cells.

Sequenced input: thymocytes. The receptors were sampled from a boy younger than two with a congenital heart defect.

The CDR3 loop reads CASSSSGTSGDVHQETQYF. DNA for the CDR3: TGCGCCAGCAGCTCCTCCGGGACTAGCGGGGATGTGCACCAAGAGACCCAGTACTTC. The V call is TRBV5-1, the J call TRBJ2-5, with 13 bases fitting TRBD2. This CDR3 contains 19 residues. V shed 3 bases, J shed 0 bases, and the junction held 11 bases outside the gene matches. Germline CDR1 SGHRS, CDR2 YFSETQ.

The chain has TRBV13 and TRBJ2-5, with a tentative D call TRBD2 (5 bases). With the DNA end fitting TRBJ2-7 better, the J assignment may be wrong. This CDR3 is built from 13 residues. From germline, CDR1 is PRHDT and CDR2 FYEKMQ (reference sequence). This CDR3 is CASSLKRAYEQYF. CDR3 coding DNA: TGTGCCAGCAGCCTCAAGAGGGCGTACGAGCAGTACTTC.

J is TRBJ2-7 and V is TRBV7-2, with 8 bases lining up with TRBD2. V gave up 2 bases and J gave up 3 bases; unmatched junction bases: 6. Germline assignment: CDR1 SGHTA and CDR2 FQGNSA. The CDR3 is 15 residues long. CDR3 bases: TGTGCCAGCAGCTTATTGCGGGAGGTGATCTACGAGCAGTACTTC. Translation: CASSLLREVIYEQYF.

The chain links TRBV6-6 to TRBJ1-1, with D perhaps TRBD1 (5 bases). V lost 7 bases and J lost 9, with 18 bases in between. Germline CDR1 reads MNHNY; CDR2 reads SVGAGI (reference sequence). The CDR3 is 13 amino acids. Here the CDR3 DNA reads TGTGCCAGCAACCCGGACACATCAAGCAAAGCTTTCTTT. Translated, it gives CASNPDTSSKAFF.

The chain has TRBV7-9 and TRBJ2-3, with a weak D call TRBD1 (5 bases). V lost 7 bases, J lost 2 bases, and 22 bases lay in between. This CDR3 has 17 residues. From germline, CDR1 is SEHNR and CDR2 FQNEAQ (reference sequence). The CDR3 DNA reads TGTGCCAGCACCTATATACCCGACAGAGGCCACACAGATACGCAGTATTTT. Translation gives CASTYIPDRGHTDTQYF. Drawing the rest from reference TRBV7-9 and TRBJ2-3, the complete variable domain is DTGVSQNPRHKITKRGQNVTFRCDPISEHNRLYWYRQTLGQGPEFLTYFQNEAQLEKSRLLSDRFSAERPKGSFSTLEIQRTEQGDSAMYLCASTYIPDRGHTDTQYFGPGTRLTVL.

V is TRBV29-1 and J is TRBJ2-5; TRBD2 matches 11 bases. Germline V gives CDR1 SQVTM, CDR2 ANQGSEA. V lost 1 base, J lost 10 bases, and 14 bases stayed unmatched. CDR3 length: 16 amino acids. The CDR3 coding sequence is TGCAGCGTTGAAGTAGCGGGAGGGCCTTTTGATGGTGGCCAGTACTTC. Translated: CSVEVAGGPFDGGQYF.